This TCR beta chain emerged from a study of blood T cell repertoires in COVID-19. Study summary: From the United States, Italy and Spain came samples of acute and convalescent COVID-19.

J gave up 4 bases and V 6 bases, and 13 bases lay outside the gene matches. Germline loops: CDR1 SNHLY, CDR2 FYNNEI. This CDR3 has 16 amino acids. Assay: immunoSEQ multiplex PCR; the TCRdb copy retains only in-frame clones and omits some. Here the sample spans about 480,000 clones, roughly nine tenths being singletons. The chain joins TRBV2 to TRBJ1-2; 8 positions match TRBD1. The sequencing sample was made of PBMCs or T cells enriched from blood (not recorded which). The receptor was isolated from a woman between 18 and 30 years old with acute COVID-19. The CDR3 region has the DNA TGTGCCAGCAGATCCCGACTTGGACAGGGAAGCTATGGCTACACCTTC. Amino acids: CASRSRLGQGSYGYTF.